This T cell receptor (beta chain) came from a study of OX40 agonist ivuxolimab in advanced cancers. The overall study: Three partial responders included one hepatocellular carcinoma patient and two cutaneous melanoma patients. Study outcomes and limitations: Clonal expansion was among the lowest in partial responders at 0.1-3.0 mg/kg, especially CD8+. The study found that CD8+ T cells averaged more expanded clones than CD4+.

As regards this clone: The antigen is undetermined.

The germline CDR1 and CDR2 sequences are SGHDT and YYEEEE. V was pared by 4 bases and J by 0 bases, with 8 bases between. This CDR3 is 15 amino acids long. Profiling relied on immunoSEQ multiplex PCR, and the TCRdb table lists in-frame clones only, not all of them. The sample has some 65,000 clones, 77% seen once; the top ten hold 1.6%. The chain employs TRBV5-6 and TRBJ2-6, with D unclear. This sample comprised CD4+ or CD8+ T cells sorted from blood, obtained in a trial of the OX40 agonist ivuxolimab. This sequence was found in an adult with an advanced solid tumor such as melanoma, head and neck, liver or kidney cancer. The CDR3: CASSRPVSGANVLTF. The CDR3 region has the DNA TGTGCCAGCAGCAGACCGGTCTCTGGGGCCAACGTCCTGACTTTC.